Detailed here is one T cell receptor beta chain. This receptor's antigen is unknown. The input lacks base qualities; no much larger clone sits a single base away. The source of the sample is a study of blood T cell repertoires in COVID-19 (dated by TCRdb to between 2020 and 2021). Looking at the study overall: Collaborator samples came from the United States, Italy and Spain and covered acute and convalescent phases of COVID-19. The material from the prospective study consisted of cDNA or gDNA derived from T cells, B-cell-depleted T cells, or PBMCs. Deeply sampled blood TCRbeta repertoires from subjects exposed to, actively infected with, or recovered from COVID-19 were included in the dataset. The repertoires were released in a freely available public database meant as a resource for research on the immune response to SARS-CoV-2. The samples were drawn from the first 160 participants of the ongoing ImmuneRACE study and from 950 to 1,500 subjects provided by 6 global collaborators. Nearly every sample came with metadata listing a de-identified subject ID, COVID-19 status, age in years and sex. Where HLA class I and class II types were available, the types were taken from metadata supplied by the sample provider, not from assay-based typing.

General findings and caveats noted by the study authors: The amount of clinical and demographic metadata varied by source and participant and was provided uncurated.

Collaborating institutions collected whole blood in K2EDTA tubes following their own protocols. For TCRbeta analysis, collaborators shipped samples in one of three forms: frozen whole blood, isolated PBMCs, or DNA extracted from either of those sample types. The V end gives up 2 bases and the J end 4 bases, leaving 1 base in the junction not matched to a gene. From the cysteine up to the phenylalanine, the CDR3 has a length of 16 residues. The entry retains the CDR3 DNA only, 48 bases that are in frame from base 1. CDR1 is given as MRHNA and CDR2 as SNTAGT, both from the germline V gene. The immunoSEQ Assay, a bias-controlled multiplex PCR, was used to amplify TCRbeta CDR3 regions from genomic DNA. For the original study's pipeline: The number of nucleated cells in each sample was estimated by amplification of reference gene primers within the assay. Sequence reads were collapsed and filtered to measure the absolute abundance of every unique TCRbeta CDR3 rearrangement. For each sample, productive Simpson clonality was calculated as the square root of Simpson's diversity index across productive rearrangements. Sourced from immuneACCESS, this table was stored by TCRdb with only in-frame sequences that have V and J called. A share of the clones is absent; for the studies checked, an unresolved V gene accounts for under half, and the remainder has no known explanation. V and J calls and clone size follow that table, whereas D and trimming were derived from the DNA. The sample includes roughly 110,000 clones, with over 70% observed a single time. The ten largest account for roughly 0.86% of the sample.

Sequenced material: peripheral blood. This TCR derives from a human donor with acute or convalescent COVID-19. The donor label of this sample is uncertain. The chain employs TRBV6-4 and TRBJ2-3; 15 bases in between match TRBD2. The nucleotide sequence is TGTGCCAGCAGTGACGGGACTAGCGGGGGGTCAGATACGCAGTATTTT. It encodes CASSDGTSGGSDTQYF.